These 29 T cell receptor beta chains originate from one sample sequenced in a study of vaccination and CD4 T cells after COVID-19. For these receptors, no antigen is known. With the Oncomine TCR Beta short-read assay, DNA from cultured CD4+ T cells was sequenced. TCRdb called the PCR reads again in MiXCR, with one record for every CDR3 protein. Of some 5,000 distinct CDR3 sequences in the sample, almost 35% are singletons; the top ten hold 34%. The treatment here: roughly 10-day PBMC culture with coronavirus spike peptide pools or control peptides (ViraFEST assay). During the years 2011-2018, before the COVID-19 pandemic, the unexposed donor's CD4+ T cells were collected. The sample was CD4+ T cells from blood, cultured in vitro. The receptors stem from a human donor in good health.

This chain connects TRBV7-9 to TRBJ2-1, with D maybe TRBD1 (5 bases). The germline V gene encodes CDR1 SEHNR and CDR2 FQNEAQ (reference sequence). V was cut by 1 base and J by 11 bases, with 18 bases left in between. This CDR3 has 15 amino acids. CDR3 sequence reads: CASSLGAGSGNQQFF. DNA for the CDR3: TGTGCCAGCAGCTTAGGGGCAGGGTCGGGTAATCAGCAGTTCTTC.

This clonotype was observed a few times. V usage is TRBV6-1 and J usage is TRBJ2-7, with a possible D match to TRBD1 (5 bases). Germline V gene sequence: CDR1 MNHNS, CDR2 SASEGT. The CDR3 totals 12 residues. The germline V and J ends were trimmed by 6 bases and 3 bases, with 9 bases remaining between them. CDR3 sequence: CASRGQGYEQYF. The DNA of the CDR3 is TGTGCCAGCAGGGGGCAGGGCTACGAGCAGTACTTC.

The genes are TRBV18 and TRBJ1-5; D is unclear. The CDR3 is made up of 13 amino acids. V was pared by 1 base and J by 6 bases, with 7 bases between. From germline, CDR1 is KGHSH and CDR2 LQKENI. The CDR3 nucleotides read TGTGCCAGCTCACCACAGGGAGGTCAGCCCCAGCATTTT. It codes for CASSPQGGQPQHF.

The gene calls are TRBV7-3 and TRBJ1-6; weak D call: TRBD1 (5 bases). V was trimmed by 5 bases and J by 8 bases, leaving 16 bases between them. The CDR3 extends over 15 amino acids. Germline V gene sequence: CDR1 SGHTA, CDR2 FQGTGA. In DNA, the CDR3 is TGTGCCAGCAGCGCGGGACGTTCCCCCTATTCACCCCTCCACTTT. As protein: CASSAGRSPYSPLHF.

This clonotype was detected a few times. The V gene is TRBV21-1, the J gene TRBJ1-1. TRBV21-1 counts as a pseudogene. The CDR3 extends over 12 amino acids. CDR3 sequence (DNA): TGTGCCAGCAGCAAAGCCGAGGGTGAAGCTTTCTTT. Translation: CASSKAEGEAFF.

This clonotype was observed a handful of times. The chain joins TRBV2 to TRBJ1-2; D remains unclear. Trimming stripped 4 bases from V and 5 bases from J, with 5 bases between. The CDR3 consists of 11 residues. The germline V gene encodes CDR1 SNHLY and CDR2 FYNNEI. This CDR3 is CASSGEYGYTF. The DNA of the CDR3 is TGTGCCAGCAGTGGAGAGTATGGCTACACCTTC.

This clonotype is termed medium-sized (0.01 to 0.1%). The V and J genes are TRBV15 and TRBJ1-6, with D unclear. The ends were cut back, 0 bases at V and 7 bases at J, with 4 bases in the middle. The CDR3 totals 13 residues. Germline lookup yields CDR1 LNHNV and CDR2 YYDKDF (reference sequence). The CDR3 coding sequence is TGTGCCACCAGCAGAGAGGGGAATTCACCCCTCCACTTT. Amino acid sequence: CATSREGNSPLHF.

In its sample, this clonotype is medium-sized. The chain links TRBV20-1 to TRBJ1-1, with D possibly matching TRBD1 (5 bases). The CDR3 covers 12 residues. CDR1 is DFQATT and CDR2 is SNEGSKA in the germline V gene (reference sequence). V lost 3 bases to trimming and J lost 3 bases, with 8 bases between them. CDR3 loop: CSASYRYTEAFF. CDR3 bases: TGCAGTGCTAGCTACAGGTACACTGAAGCTTTCTTT.

The chain employs TRBV6-2 or TRBV6-3 and TRBJ1-1; no reliable D call. Germline V gene sequence: CDR1 MNHEY, CDR2 SVGEGT. CDR3 length: 13 amino acids. The V end was cut by 2 bases, the J end by 5 bases, with 9 bases between. The DNA for the CDR3 is TGTGCCAGCAGTTACGGGCAGCCGACTGAAGCTTTCTTT. Residues: CASSYGQPTEAFF.

This rearrangement joins TRBV23-1 to TRBJ1-4; D unclear. TRBV23-1 is an ORF, with its function uncertain. The CDR3 covers 10 residues. Trimming took 7 bases from V and 16 from J, leaving 13 bases between them. CDR3 DNA sequence: TGCGCCAGCAACCAGAGAACTGGGTTTTTT. It yields the protein CASNQRTGFF.

This chain uses TRBV24-1 with TRBJ2-3; 8 bases match TRBD1. CDR1 is KGHDR and CDR2 is SFDVKD in the germline V gene. The CDR3 consists of 13 residues. Germline trimming cut 7 bases from V and 2 bases from J; bases unmatched to any gene: 1. The CDR3 spells CATRGQATDTQYF. For the CDR3, the DNA is TGTGCCACCAGGGGACAGGCCACAGATACGCAGTATTTT.

This clonotype was counted between two and nine times. The chain carries TRBV5-1 and TRBJ1-1, with 10 nucleotides matching TRBD1. V dropped 3 bases and J dropped 1; count of bases not matched to a gene: 6. Per the germline V gene, CDR1 is SGHRS and CDR2 is YFSETQ. CDR3 length: 16 residues. CDR3 protein: CASSWAGTGENTEAFF. DNA for the CDR3: TGCGCCAGCAGCTGGGCCGGGACAGGGGAGAACACTGAAGCTTTCTTT.

This sequence joins TRBV7-8 and TRBJ1-2, with D possibly being TRBD1 (6 bases). Germline CDR1 SGHVS, CDR2 FQNEAQ. V dropped 5 bases and J dropped 3 bases, with 16 bases sitting between them. The length of the CDR3 is 15 residues. CDR3 amino acids: CASSLTGTNYYGYTF. In nucleotides, the CDR3 is TGTGCCAGCAGCCTCACCGGGACAAACTACTATGGCTACACCTTC.

This chain links TRBV6-1 with TRBJ2-7; D may be TRBD2 (5 bases). The CDR3 has 13 residues. Germline V gene sequence: CDR1 MNHNS, CDR2 SASEGT. V shed 5 bases and J shed 0 bases, with 8 bases lying between them. The DNA for the CDR3 is TGTGCCAGCAGTACCGGGATCTCCTACGAGCAGTACTTC. Protein product: CASSTGISYEQYF.

This clonotype was detected only a few times. CDR3 bases: TGTGCCAGCAGTGAAGCGGGGGGGCCCGGGGAGCTGTTTTTT. Protein sequence: CASSEAGGPGELFF. The chain joins TRBV6-4 to TRBJ2-2; TRBD2 matches at 10 bases. V lost 3 bases and J lost 6; bases outside the gene matches: 1. This CDR3 comprises 14 residues. The germline CDR1 and CDR2 sequences are MRHNA and SNTAGT.

The rearrangement links TRBV20-1 to TRBJ2-7; D unclear. CDR1 and CDR2 from the germline V gene are DFQATT and SNEGSKA (reference sequence). The CDR3 loop spans 12 amino acids. Deletions cut 6 bases from V and 3 bases from J, with 12 bases between. DNA of the CDR3: TGCAGTGCGGCGGAGACGGGCTACGAGCAGTACTTC. It translates to CSAAETGYEQYF.

The J gene is TRBJ2-5, the V gene TRBV11-1, with D possibly TRBD2 on 7 matching bases. V lost 7 bases and J lost 7, with 22 bases in between. Germline values: CDR1 SGHAT, CDR2 FQDESV (reference sequence). This CDR3 spans 15 amino acids. CDR3 region: CASKTGGGPSGTQYF. The CDR3 DNA sequence: TGTGCCAGCAAAACAGGCGGGGGCCCAAGCGGGACCCAGTACTTC.

Within the sample, this clonotype is hyperexpanded. This rearrangement joins TRBV30 to TRBJ1-2; D gene unclear. The germline CDR1 and CDR2 sequences are GTSNPN and SVGIG (reference sequence). CDR3 length equals 13 residues. V lost 0 bases and J lost 2, with 7 bases in between. The CDR3 bases are TGTGCCTGGAGTGTACAAGCAAACTATGGCTACACCTTC. Translation: CAWSVQANYGYTF.

The chain carries TRBV10-3 and TRBJ2-1, with 8 bases lining up with TRBD1. There are 13 residues in the CDR3. Per the germline V gene, CDR1 is ENHRY and CDR2 is SYGVKD. J was trimmed by 6 bases and V by 6 bases; bases with no gene match: 4. DNA for the CDR3: TGTGCCATCAGCGGACAGGGTAGCAATGAGCAGTTCTTC. It translates to CAISGQGSNEQFF.

In DNA form, the CDR3 reads TGCAGTGCTAGAACAGGGGAGCAAGAGACCCAGTACTTC. It is translated as CSARTGEQETQYF. The J gene is TRBJ2-5, the V gene TRBV20-1; 7 bases are shared with TRBD1. The CDR3 consists of 13 residues. V lost 2 bases, J lost 2 bases, and 2 bases stayed unmatched. Germline V gives CDR1 DFQATT, CDR2 SNEGSKA (reference sequence).

V and J are TRBV7-3 and TRBJ1-1, with D uncertain. Germline V CDR1 and CDR2: SGHTA, FQGTGA. The length of the CDR3 is 13 residues. The V and J ends lost 1 base and 7 bases respectively, with 10 bases between them. The CDR3 region is CASSLKSDGEAFF. CDR3 sequence (DNA): TGTGCCAGCAGCTTAAAATCTGACGGTGAAGCTTTCTTT.

V is TRBV20-1 and J is TRBJ2-5; D ambiguous. V was shortened by 5 bases and J by 4 bases, with 14 bases between the two germline ends. Germline V gives CDR1 DFQATT, CDR2 SNEGSKA (reference sequence). The CDR3 contains 13 residues. CDR3 sequence (DNA): TGCAGTGCTCCAAATACTGGCACAGAGACCCAGTACTTC. Protein: CSAPNTGTETQYF.

This clonotype was counted only a few times. The genes are TRBV6-1 and TRBJ1-1; D is ambiguous. The CDR3 runs 14 residues. With 7 bases removed from V and 0 bases from J, the gap between germline ends came to 12 bases. Germline loops: CDR1 MNHNS, CDR2 SASEGT. The CDR3 region has the DNA TGTGCCAGCACCCGATACGGAGTGAACACTGAAGCTTTCTTT. It encodes CASTRYGVNTEAFF.

This clonotype has just a few counts. The rearrangement joins TRBV10-2 to TRBJ1-2; 9 bases are shared with TRBD1. Trimming removed 6 bases from V and 8 bases from J; junction bases left unmatched: 7. The CDR3 covers 13 residues. The germline V gene has CDR1 WSHSY and CDR2 SAAADI. DNA for the CDR3: TGCGCCAGCAGCCGGGACAGGGTATTAGGCTACACCTTC. This gives the protein CASSRDRVLGYTF.

The V call is TRBV6-2 or TRBV6-3, the J call TRBJ2-2; D call uncertain. The germline CDR1 and CDR2 sequences are MNHEY and SVGEGT. The V end was cut by 2 bases, the J end by 1 base, with 14 bases between. The length of the CDR3 is 17 residues. CDR3 loop: CASSYESSLLNTGELFF. CDR3 nucleotide sequence: TGTGCCAGCAGTTACGAGAGTAGCCTCCTGAACACCGGGGAGCTGTTTTTT.

In this sample, this clonotype turned up a few times. This sequence joins TRBV6-1 and TRBJ2-1, with D unclear. The CDR3 runs 13 residues. CDR1 and CDR2 (germline): MNHNS, SASEGT. The ends were cut back, 4 bases at V and 7 bases at J, with 11 bases in the middle. CDR3 sequence: CASSARLGNEQFF. CDR3 nucleotide sequence: TGTGCCAGCAGTGCGCGTCTAGGGAATGAGCAGTTCTTC.

This chain uses TRBV6-2 or TRBV6-3 with TRBJ2-7; D may correspond to TRBD1 or TRBD2 (5 bases each). This CDR3 has 13 residues. With 4 bases removed from V and 5 bases from J, the gap between germline ends came to 12 bases. Germline CDR1 reads MNHEY; CDR2 reads SVGEGT. The chain's CDR3 is CASSLGRGDEQYF. CDR3 DNA sequence: TGTGCCAGCAGTTTGGGACGGGGTGACGAGCAGTACTTC.

This clonotype was seen more than once but under ten times. This chain joins TRBV5-1 and TRBJ1-1; D is unresolved. V lost 0 bases and J lost 3, with 12 bases in between. The CDR3 length is 15 residues. In germline, CDR1 is SGHRS, CDR2 YFSETQ. CDR3 in amino acids: CASSLGWERDTEAFF. CDR3 coding DNA: TGCGCCAGCAGCTTGGGGTGGGAACGGGACACTGAAGCTTTCTTT.

This clonotype was seen only a few times. The chain has TRBV2 and TRBJ1-5; D uncertain. Germline CDR1 is SNHLY and CDR2 is FYNNEI. V was pared by 4 bases and J by 1 base, with 8 bases between. There are 14 residues in the CDR3. CDR3 protein: CASSGYGSNQPQHF. The CDR3 nucleotides are TGTGCCAGCAGTGGGTACGGAAGCAATCAGCCCCAGCATTTT.